The rows below give T cell receptor beta chains drawn from one sample of a study of CD4 T cells in relation to SARS-CoV-2 and coronaviruses. No antigen is known for these receptors. Sequencing used immunoSEQ multiplex PCR; TCRdb keeps in-frame clones, though not all of them. Here the sample spans some 16,000 clones, about 82% being singletons. Sequenced: CD4+ T cells from PBMCs, cultured in vitro. Receptors were obtained from a human donor in good health. Each CDR3 is given with its conserved first and last residue. Each record gives: J gene, V gene, D gene, clone size, CDR3 DNA, CDR3 protein. A D gene is named only where the DNA matches it firmly. The size field is filled for only some rows; it gives once, few, many or a size class.

J gene: TRBJ2-1
V gene: TRBV6-4
D gene: TRBD1
clone size: .
CDR3 DNA: TGTGCCAGCAGGACAGGGAATGATGAGCAGTTCTTC
CDR3 protein: CASRTGNDEQFF

J gene: TRBJ1-6
V gene: TRBV15
D gene: .
clone size: few
CDR3 DNA: TGTGCCACCAGCAGAGATCGGCGGCGGGCAGGCTATAATTCACCCCTCCACTTT
CDR3 protein: CATSRDRRRAGYNSPLHF

J gene: TRBJ2-2
V gene: TRBV7-7
D gene: TRBD2
clone size: few
CDR3 DNA: TGTGCCAGCAGCATTTCCCTCAGCGGGACCGCCACCGGGGAGCTGTTTTTT
CDR3 protein: CASSISLSGTATGELFF

J gene: TRBJ2-7
V gene: TRBV11-2
D gene: .
clone size: .
CDR3 DNA: TGTGCCAGCAGCGAAGCCCGGACAGCGGGAGAGCAGTACTTC
CDR3 protein: CASSEARTAGEQYF

J gene: TRBJ1-5
V gene: TRBV11-2
D gene: .
clone size: once
CDR3 DNA: TGTGCCAGCAGCTTAGACGCAGGGGTCGGTCAGCCCCAGCATTTT
CDR3 protein: CASSLDAGVGQPQHF

J gene: TRBJ2-2
V gene: TRBV6-5
D gene: TRBD1
clone size: .
CDR3 DNA: TGTGCCAGTTCAGGGGGCGCAAACACCGGGGAGCTGTTTTTT
CDR3 protein: CASSGGANTGELFF

J gene: TRBJ2-3
V gene: TRBV6-4
D gene: .
clone size: .
CDR3 DNA: TGTGCCAGCAGTGACTCAGCGGGTAGCACAGATACGCAGTATTTT
CDR3 protein: CASSDSAGSTDTQYF

J gene: TRBJ2-1
V gene: TRBV5-4
D gene: TRBD1
clone size: .
CDR3 DNA: TGTGCCAGCAGCCCGACAGGGGCCTACAATGAGCAGTTCTTC
CDR3 protein: CASSPTGAYNEQFF

J gene: TRBJ1-5
V gene: TRBV5-4
D gene: TRBD1
clone size: once
CDR3 DNA: TGTGCCAGCAGCTCTGGAGCAGGGGGTAATCAGCCCCAGCATTTT
CDR3 protein: CASSSGAGGNQPQHF

J gene: TRBJ1-5
V gene: TRBV28
D gene: .
clone size: .
CDR3 DNA: TGTGCCAGCAGTTTATTGGGGCCAGGGCAGCCCCAGCATTTT
CDR3 protein: CASSLLGPGQPQHF

J gene: TRBJ1-1
V gene: TRBV19
D gene: .
clone size: .
CDR3 DNA: TGTGCCAGTAGGTCGGGACATGTTGAGGTCACTGAAGCTTTCTTT
CDR3 protein: CASRSGHVEVTEAFF

J gene: TRBJ2-5
V gene: TRBV6-5
D gene: .
clone size: .
CDR3 DNA: TGTGCCAGCGGTTTAAGGGACTTCGAAGAGACCCAGTACTTC
CDR3 protein: CASGLRDFEETQYF

J gene: TRBJ1-1
V gene: TRBV5-1
D gene: TRBD1
clone size: .
CDR3 DNA: TGCGCCAGCAGCTTGCTCGGACAGGGAAAGACTGAAGCTTTCTTT
CDR3 protein: CASSLLGQGKTEAFF

J gene: TRBJ1-3
V gene: TRBV19
D gene: TRBD1
clone size: .
CDR3 DNA: TGTGCCAGCCGACAGGGATGGGGCTCTGGAAACACCATATATTTT
CDR3 protein: CASRQGWGSGNTIYF

J gene: TRBJ1-1
V gene: TRBV7-2
D gene: .
clone size: .
CDR3 DNA: TGTGCCAGCAGCTGGGGACGAGGGAACACTGAAGCTTTCTTT
CDR3 protein: CASSWGRGNTEAFF

J gene: TRBJ2-5
V gene: TRBV11-1
D gene: .
clone size: .
CDR3 DNA: TGTGCCAGCAGCTTAGGGGGCGCGGAGACCCAGTACTTC
CDR3 protein: CASSLGGAETQYF

J gene: TRBJ2-5
V gene: TRBV30
D gene: TRBD1
clone size: .
CDR3 DNA: TGTGCCTGGGCTGTGGACAGGGAAGAGACCCAGTACTTC
CDR3 protein: CAWAVDREETQYF

J gene: TRBJ2-7
V gene: TRBV29-1
D gene: .
clone size: few
CDR3 DNA: TGCAGCGTTACCAGTTCCTACGAGCAGTACTTC
CDR3 protein: CSVTSSYEQYF

J gene: TRBJ1-2
V gene: TRBV23-1
D gene: TRBD1
clone size: .
CDR3 DNA: TGCGCCAGCAGTCAAAAACGCAGACAGGGTTCGAGCTATGGCTACACCTTC
CDR3 protein: CASSQKRRQGSSYGYTF

J gene: TRBJ2-1
V gene: TRBV18
D gene: TRBD2
clone size: .
CDR3 DNA: TGTGCCAGCTCACCACTGGAGACTAGCGGGAGGGGGGGTTCGATATACAATGAGCAGTTCTTC
CDR3 protein: CASSPLETSGRGGSIYNEQFF

J gene: TRBJ1-2
V gene: TRBV4-1
D gene: .
clone size: .
CDR3 DNA: TGCGCCAGCAGCCAAGATCTGGGGATGGGCTACACCTTC
CDR3 protein: CASSQDLGMGYTF

J gene: TRBJ1-2
V gene: TRBV6-5
D gene: TRBD1
clone size: .
CDR3 DNA: TGTGCCAGCAGTAAGACAGGGCCCTATGGCTACACCTTC
CDR3 protein: CASSKTGPYGYTF

J gene: TRBJ2-1
V gene: TRBV5-1
D gene: .
clone size: .
CDR3 DNA: TGCGCCAGCAGCTTGTTGGTCCAGTCAGAAGGGTGGGGCAATGAGCAGTTCTTC
CDR3 protein: CASSLLVQSEGWGNEQFF

J gene: TRBJ1-6
V gene: TRBV12-3/TRBV12-4
D gene: .
clone size: .
CDR3 DNA: TGTGCCAGCAGTTTCCTCGGGAAGTCACCCCTCCACTTT
CDR3 protein: CASSFLGKSPLHF

J gene: TRBJ1-2
V gene: TRBV30
D gene: TRBD1
clone size: .
CDR3 DNA: TGTGCCTGGAGGGGACAGTTAGCTAACTATGGCTACACCTTC
CDR3 protein: CAWRGQLANYGYTF

J gene: TRBJ1-4
V gene: TRBV9
D gene: TRBD1
clone size: .
CDR3 DNA: TGTGCCAGCAGCGTCGGGGACAGGGGGCGAGAAAAACTGTTTTTT
CDR3 protein: CASSVGDRGREKLFF

J gene: TRBJ2-1
V gene: TRBV5-1
D gene: .
clone size: .
CDR3 DNA: TGCGCCAGCAGCTTGAATCTGGAGAGGACGGGTGAGCAGTTCTTC
CDR3 protein: CASSLNLERTGEQFF

J gene: TRBJ2-7
V gene: TRBV7-9
D gene: .
clone size: .
CDR3 DNA: TGTGCCAGCAGCTTAGATTCCGGGGCCGTTTTTCCGTACTTC
CDR3 protein: CASSLDSGAVFPYF

J gene: TRBJ1-2
V gene: TRBV28
D gene: .
clone size: .
CDR3 DNA: TGTGCCAGCAGTCCACAGGCGACAGTCGGCTACACCTTC
CDR3 protein: CASSPQATVGYTF

J gene: TRBJ2-2
V gene: TRBV6-5
D gene: TRBD2
clone size: .
CDR3 DNA: TGTGCCAGCAGTTCCCTAGCGGGAGGGCCATCCGGGGAGCTGTTTTTT
CDR3 protein: CASSSLAGGPSGELFF

J gene: TRBJ2-5
V gene: TRBV18
D gene: TRBD1
clone size: .
CDR3 DNA: TGTGCCAGCTCACTTGGACAGGTTCGCCAAGAGACCCAGTACTTC
CDR3 protein: CASSLGQVRQETQYF

J gene: TRBJ1-5
V gene: TRBV30
D gene: .
clone size: .
CDR3 DNA: TGTGCCTGGAGTTCCACCCGCGTGTATAGCAATCAGCCCCAGCATTTT
CDR3 protein: CAWSSTRVYSNQPQHF

J gene: TRBJ2-7
V gene: TRBV4-1
D gene: .
clone size: .
CDR3 DNA: TGCGCCAGCAGCCAAGGAGGTTTTCGGGGTTCAATCTCCTACGAGCAGTACTTC
CDR3 protein: CASSQGGFRGSISYEQYF

J gene: TRBJ2-7
V gene: TRBV11-2
D gene: .
clone size: .
CDR3 DNA: TGTGCCAGCAGCTTTCAGGTAAAGACCAACTCCTACGAGCAGTACTTC
CDR3 protein: CASSFQVKTNSYEQYF

J gene: TRBJ1-5
V gene: TRBV3-1/TRBV3-2
D gene: TRBD1
clone size: .
CDR3 DNA: TGTGCCAGCAGTCGGACAGGGAGAGTGGGTCAGCCCCAGCATTTT
CDR3 protein: CASSRTGRVGQPQHF

J gene: TRBJ2-1
V gene: TRBV14
D gene: .
clone size: .
CDR3 DNA: TGTGCCAGCAGCCACAAGAGGGGACTCCGAAACAATGAGCAGTTCTTC
CDR3 protein: CASSHKRGLRNNEQFF

J gene: TRBJ1-2
V gene: TRBV9
D gene: TRBD1
clone size: .
CDR3 DNA: TGTGCCAGCAGAGCAGAGACAGGGGGTTGGGGCTACACCTTC
CDR3 protein: CASRAETGGWGYTF

J gene: TRBJ1-2
V gene: TRBV7-9
D gene: .
clone size: .
CDR3 DNA: TGTGCCAGCAGCCTGTTCGGGTTGGGCTATGGCTACACCTTC
CDR3 protein: CASSLFGLGYGYTF

J gene: TRBJ1-1
V gene: TRBV7-3
D gene: .
clone size: .
CDR3 DNA: TGTGCCAGCAGCTTAAGTGGGACCGGGATCACTGAAGCTTTCTTT
CDR3 protein: CASSLSGTGITEAFF

J gene: TRBJ1-1
V gene: TRBV10-3
D gene: .
clone size: .
CDR3 DNA: TGTGCCATCAGCCGACCGGGAGATCAGAACACTGAAGCTTTCTTT
CDR3 protein: CAISRPGDQNTEAFF

J gene: TRBJ1-3
V gene: TRBV25-1
D gene: .
clone size: .
CDR3 DNA: TGTGCCAGCAGTGCCGGGACCTCACGAGGAAACACCATATATTTT
CDR3 protein: CASSAGTSRGNTIYF

J gene: TRBJ1-2
V gene: TRBV28
D gene: .
clone size: once
CDR3 DNA: TGTGCCAGCAGTTCAGATGGGATGGGGTTAGGTGGCTACACCTTC
CDR3 protein: CASSSDGMGLGGYTF

J gene: TRBJ2-5
V gene: TRBV5-4
D gene: .
clone size: once
CDR3 DNA: TGTGCCAGCAGCTTGGGGTTTGCCAGGGGTGGAGAGACCCAGTACTTC
CDR3 protein: CASSLGFARGGETQYF

J gene: TRBJ2-3
V gene: TRBV7-3
D gene: TRBD2
clone size: .
CDR3 DNA: TGTGCCAGCAGCTTAAATAGCGGGAGGGGCGCAGATACGCAGTATTTT
CDR3 protein: CASSLNSGRGADTQYF

J gene: TRBJ2-1
V gene: TRBV7-3
D gene: TRBD1
clone size: .
CDR3 DNA: TGTGCCAGCAGCCCGGACAGGGTTGAGCAGTTCTTC
CDR3 protein: CASSPDRVEQFF

J gene: TRBJ2-5
V gene: TRBV5-1
D gene: .
clone size: .
CDR3 DNA: TGCGCCAGCAGCCGGGCAGGGGGACAGCGGGGTTTGCAAGAGACCCAGTACTTC
CDR3 protein: CASSRAGGQRGLQETQYF

J gene: TRBJ2-7
V gene: TRBV5-1
D gene: .
clone size: .
CDR3 DNA: TGCGCCAGCAGCTTGATGGGTCTCGCCTCGGGCGAGCAGTACTTC
CDR3 protein: CASSLMGLASGEQYF

J gene: TRBJ2-1
V gene: TRBV5-1
D gene: .
clone size: .
CDR3 DNA: TGCGCCAGCAGCTTGGAAAGGGTAGGGACGGTCGATGAGCAGTTCTTC
CDR3 protein: CASSLERVGTVDEQFF

J gene: TRBJ2-5
V gene: TRBV27
D gene: .
clone size: once
CDR3 DNA: TGTGCCAGCAGTCCTAACAGGGATTGGGAGACCCAGTACTTC
CDR3 protein: CASSPNRDWETQYF

J gene: TRBJ2-7
V gene: TRBV2
D gene: .
clone size: .
CDR3 DNA: TGTGCCAGCAGTCTGGGGTCCGAGCAGTACTTC
CDR3 protein: CASSLGSEQYF

J gene: TRBJ1-2
V gene: TRBV1
D gene: .
clone size: few
CDR3 DNA: TGCACCAGCAGGCGTACGACAGGGTCCGATGGCTACACCTTC
CDR3 protein: CTSRRTTGSDGYTF

J gene: TRBJ2-1
V gene: TRBV19
D gene: TRBD2
clone size: .
CDR3 DNA: TGTGCCAGTAGTATAATAGCGGGAGGGCTTAATGAGCAGTTCTTC
CDR3 protein: CASSIIAGGLNEQFF

J gene: TRBJ2-7
V gene: TRBV24-1
D gene: TRBD1
clone size: .
CDR3 DNA: TGTGCCACCAGTGCCGGACAGGGGCTCCACGAGCAGTACTTC
CDR3 protein: CATSAGQGLHEQYF

J gene: TRBJ2-5
V gene: TRBV3-1/TRBV3-2
D gene: TRBD2
clone size: .
CDR3 DNA: TGTGCCAGCAGTTCCGGGACTAGCGGGAGGGCCGGGGAGACCCAGTACTTC
CDR3 protein: CASSSGTSGRAGETQYF

J gene: TRBJ1-5
V gene: TRBV7-8
D gene: .
clone size: .
CDR3 DNA: TGTGCCAGCAGCTTAATGCGGCAGGACATTTATAGCAATCAGCCCCAGCATTTT
CDR3 protein: CASSLMRQDIYSNQPQHF

J gene: TRBJ1-5
V gene: TRBV6-5
D gene: .
clone size: .
CDR3 DNA: TGTGCCAGCAGTTACTCCTACAGGGAACAGCCCCAGCATTTT
CDR3 protein: CASSYSYREQPQHF

J gene: TRBJ1-1
V gene: TRBV9
D gene: TRBD1
clone size: .
CDR3 DNA: TGTGCCAGCAGCGATACGACCGGACAGGTCCAGGCAGCTTTCTTT
CDR3 protein: CASSDTTGQVQAAFF

J gene: TRBJ1-2
V gene: TRBV4-1
D gene: TRBD1
clone size: .
CDR3 DNA: TGCGCCAGCAGCCAAGAGGGACAGGGGGGTTCTGGCTACACCTTC
CDR3 protein: CASSQEGQGGSGYTF

J gene: TRBJ2-5
V gene: TRBV24-1
D gene: TRBD1
clone size: .
CDR3 DNA: TGTGCCACCAGTGGGACAGGGGTAGAGACCCAGTACTTC
CDR3 protein: CATSGTGVETQYF